These 16 T cell receptor beta chains were sequenced from one sample in a study of response to subunit inactivated influenza vaccine. TCRdb reprocessed the RT-PCR reads with MiXCR, giving one entry per CDR3 protein. The data show under 850,000 distinct CDR3 sequences, roughly 18% seen once. The material sequenced was PBMCs from blood, taken approximately 5 days after vaccination. These receptors were taken from a man between 50 and 59 years old who received an inactivated influenza vaccine.

This chain links TRBV6-5 with TRBJ2-3; the match to TRBD2 covers 9 bases. V lost 4 bases, J lost 4 bases, and 6 bases stayed unmatched. Per germline, CDR1 MNHEY and CDR2 SVGAGI. This CDR3 is built from 15 residues. The CDR3 reads CASSSLAGSADTQYF. The CDR3 DNA is TGTGCCAGCAGTTCCCTAGCGGGGTCCGCAGATACGCAGTATTTT.

The V call is TRBV29-1, the J call TRBJ2-1; 11 nucleotides align to TRBD1. With V trimmed by 1 base and J by 11 bases, 19 bases remained unmatched. Per germline, CDR1 SQVTM and CDR2 ANQGSEA. This CDR3 has 18 amino acids. The DNA for the CDR3 is TGCAGCGTTGAAGTTCGGACAGGGGGCCTCTCGCGTGCAATGAAGCAGTTCTTC. Its protein is CSVEVRTGGLSRAMKQFF.

V usage is TRBV12-3 or TRBV12-4 and J usage is TRBJ2-7, with a weak D call TRBD1 (6 bases). Trimming left V 3 bases short and J 0 bases short, with 15 bases between. The CDR3 extends over 16 amino acids. The CDR3 nucleotides read TGTGCCAGCAGTTTCCAGAGCAGGGGAAGCTCCTACGAGCAGTACTTC. It is translated as CASSFQSRGSSYEQYF.

The chain couples TRBV6-2 or TRBV6-3 to TRBJ2-5, with no clear D. Deletions cut 7 bases from V and 4 bases from J, with 16 bases between. Per germline, CDR1 MNHEY and CDR2 SVGEGT. CDR3 length: 14 residues. In DNA, the CDR3 is TGTGCCAGCATGAATGGTGGTAGGAGAGAGACCCAGTACTTC. Amino acids: CASMNGGRRETQYF.

This clonotype appeared a few times. CDR3 bases: TGTGCCATCAGTGAGTCGGGGAGTATAGATACGCAGTATTTT. This translates into CAISESGSIDTQYF. The genes are TRBV10-3 and TRBJ2-3; TRBD2 might be the D (5 bases). CDR1 and CDR2 from the germline V gene are ENHRY and SYGVKD. The germline V and J ends were trimmed by 0 bases and 5 bases, with 9 bases remaining between them. The CDR3 covers 14 residues.

This clonotype was counted only a few times. The rearrangement joins TRBV7-6 to TRBJ2-3; 11 positions agree with TRBD2. J lost 0 bases, V lost 5 bases, and 4 bases had no gene match. This CDR3 contains 16 residues. CDR1 and CDR2 from the germline V gene are SGHVS and FNYEAQ. Here the CDR3 DNA reads TGTGCCAGCAGCCCGACTAGCGGGGCTAGCACAGATACGCAGTATTTT. The encoded protein is CASSPTSGASTDTQYF.

V and J are TRBV6-1 and TRBJ2-1; 7 positions agree with TRBD2. The length of the CDR3 is 19 residues. J was trimmed by 4 bases and V by 4 bases; bases with no gene match: 19. CDR1 is MNHNS, CDR2 SASEGT, per germline. Here the CDR3 reads CASSVVRTMGLTTYNEQFF. In DNA form, the CDR3 reads TGTGCCAGCAGTGTCGTCAGAACCATGGGACTAACAACATACAATGAGCAGTTCTTC.

The chain carries TRBV7-2 and TRBJ2-1; possible D gene TRBD1, 6 bases. CDR3 length equals 15 residues. V was cut by 0 bases and J by 7 bases, with 13 bases left in between. Per germline, CDR1 SGHTA and CDR2 FQGNSA. The CDR3 sequence is CASSLAMQGRNEQFF. The CDR3 DNA follows: TGTGCCAGCAGCTTAGCGATGCAGGGGCGGAATGAGCAGTTCTTC.

The rearrangement uses TRBV20-1 and TRBJ2-3; 11 bases map to TRBD2. V shed 0 bases and J 5 bases; nucleotides not matched to a gene: 1. The CDR3 runs 14 residues. The germline CDR1 and CDR2 sequences are DFQATT and SNEGSKA (reference sequence). In DNA, the CDR3 is TGCAGTGCTAGAGACGGACTAGCGGGAGATACGCAGTATTTT. It encodes CSARDGLAGDTQYF.

This clonotype was observed a few times. The CDR3 coding sequence is TGCGCCAGCAGCTTGTCCCTTACGGGAGGGCCACGAGAGCAGTACTTC. Translating it yields CASSLSLTGGPREQYF. V and J are TRBV5-1 and TRBJ2-7; 8 bases are a match to TRBD2. Germline V gives CDR1 SGHRS, CDR2 YFSETQ. CDR3 length: 16 amino acids. The V and J ends lost 1 base and 7 bases, in that order; junction bases with no gene match: 13.

The V and J genes are TRBV9 and TRBJ1-2; D gene uncertain. Germline V gives CDR1 SGDLS, CDR2 YYNGEE. The ends were cut back, 0 bases at V and 0 bases at J, with 12 bases in the middle. The CDR3 length is 16 residues. CDR3 coding DNA: TGTGCCAGCAGCGTAGCTTCCCGCAGCCCTAACTATGGCTACACCTTC. Its protein is CASSVASRSPNYGYTF.

This clonotype was seen only a few times. This chain joins TRBV20-1 and TRBJ2-7; TRBD1 matches 9 bases. CDR1 DFQATT and CDR2 SNEGSKA come from the germline V gene (reference sequence). Trimming cost V 2 bases and J 2 bases; bases outside gene matches: 4. The CDR3 covers 14 residues. The CDR3 protein is CSARYDRGAYEQYF. The DNA of the CDR3 is TGCAGTGCTAGATACGACAGGGGGGCCTACGAGCAGTACTTC.

The V and J genes are TRBV3-1 and TRBJ1-3; the D gene is possibly TRBD1 (5 bases). V was pared by 11 bases and J by 0 bases, with 23 bases between. The CDR3 contains 17 residues. Germline assignment: CDR1 LGHDT and CDR2 YNNKEL (reference sequence). The CDR3 DNA follows: TGTGCCTTCAGCTTTAGCATAGGGGCGCACTCTGGAAACACCATATATTTT. As protein: CAFSFSIGAHSGNTIYF.

In this sample, this clonotype turned up a few times. J is TRBJ2-1 and V is TRBV30; TRBD1 matches at 8 bases. This CDR3 is built from 16 residues. J was trimmed by 4 bases and V by 2 bases; bases with no gene match: 10. Germline V lookup: CDR1 GTSNPN, CDR2 SVGIG (reference sequence). Here the CDR3 DNA reads TGTGCCTGGAGTAATTTTGGACAGGGATTTTACAATGAGCAGTTCTTC. Translating gives CAWSNFGQGFYNEQFF.

This clonotype has a handful of counts. The chain links TRBV20-1 to TRBJ2-1; possibly TRBD2 for D (5 bases). Germline CDR1 and CDR2: DFQATT and SNEGSKA (reference sequence). The CDR3 extends over 11 amino acids. Trimming pared 6 bases from V and 5 bases from J, leaving 8 bases between. Here the CDR3 reads CSAPGNNEQFF. CDR3 in DNA: TGCAGTGCACCCGGGAACAATGAGCAGTTCTTC.

This clonotype was seen repeatedly, ten times or more. The chain combines TRBV29-1 with TRBJ2-3; a weak D match, TRBD2 (5 bases). Trimming shortened V by 5 bases and J by 0 bases, and 12 bases separated the two germline ends. Per germline, CDR1 SQVTM and CDR2 ANQGSEA. The length of the CDR3 is 14 residues. This CDR3 is CSVRGLRSTDTQYF. The DNA of the CDR3 is TGCAGCGTTCGCGGACTGCGAAGCACAGATACGCAGTATTTT.